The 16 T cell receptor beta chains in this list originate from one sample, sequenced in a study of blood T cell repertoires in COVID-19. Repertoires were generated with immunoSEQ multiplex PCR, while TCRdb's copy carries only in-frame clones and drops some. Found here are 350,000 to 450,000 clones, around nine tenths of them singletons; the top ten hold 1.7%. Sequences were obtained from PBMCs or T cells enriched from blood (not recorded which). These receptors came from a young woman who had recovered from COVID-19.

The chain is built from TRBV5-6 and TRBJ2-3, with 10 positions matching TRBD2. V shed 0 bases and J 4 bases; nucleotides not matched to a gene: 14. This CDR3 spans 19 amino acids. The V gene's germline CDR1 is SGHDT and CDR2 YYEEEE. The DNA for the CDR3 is TGTGCCAGCAGCTTGGAAGATTTTGCGACTAGCGGGTACCCAGATACGCAGTATTTT. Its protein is CASSLEDFATSGYPDTQYF.

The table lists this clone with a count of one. DNA for the CDR3: TGTGCCAGCAGTGAAGCGACAGAAATTGAAGCTTTCTTT. It specifies CASSEATEIEAFF. This sequence joins TRBV2 and TRBJ1-1; D is perhaps TRBD1 (5 bases). Looked up from germline, CDR1 is SNHLY and CDR2 is FYNNEI. CDR3 length: 13 amino acids. Trimming took off 0 bases at V and 7 bases at J, with 9 bases between the two ends.

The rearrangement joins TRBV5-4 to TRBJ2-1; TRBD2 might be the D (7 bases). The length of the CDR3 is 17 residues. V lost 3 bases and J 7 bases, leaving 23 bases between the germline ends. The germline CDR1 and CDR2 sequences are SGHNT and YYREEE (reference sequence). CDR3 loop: CASSSSKGGRATNEQFF. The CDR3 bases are TGTGCCAGCAGCTCTTCGAAGGGGGGGAGGGCCACGAATGAGCAGTTCTTC.

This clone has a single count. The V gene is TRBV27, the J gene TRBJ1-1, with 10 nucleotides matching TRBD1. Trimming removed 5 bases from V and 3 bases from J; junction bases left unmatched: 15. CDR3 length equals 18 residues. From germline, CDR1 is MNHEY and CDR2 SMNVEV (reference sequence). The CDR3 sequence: CASSVLPGQGLRDTEAFF. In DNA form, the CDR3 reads TGTGCCAGCAGTGTACTACCGGGACAGGGGTTAAGGGACACTGAAGCTTTCTTT.

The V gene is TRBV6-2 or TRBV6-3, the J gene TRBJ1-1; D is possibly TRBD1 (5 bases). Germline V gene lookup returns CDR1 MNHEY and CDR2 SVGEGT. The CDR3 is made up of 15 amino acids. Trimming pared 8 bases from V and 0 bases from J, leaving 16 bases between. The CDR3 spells CASRQSGGLNTEAFF. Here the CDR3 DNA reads TGTGCCAGCCGCCAATCTGGGGGGTTGAACACTGAAGCTTTCTTT.

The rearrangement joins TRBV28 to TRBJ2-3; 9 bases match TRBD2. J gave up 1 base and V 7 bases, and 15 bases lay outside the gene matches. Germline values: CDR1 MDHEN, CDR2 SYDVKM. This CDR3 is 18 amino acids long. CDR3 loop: CASTFSWASGIGTDTQYF. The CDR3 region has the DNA TGTGCCAGCACCTTTTCGTGGGCTAGCGGGATCGGCACAGATACGCAGTATTTT.

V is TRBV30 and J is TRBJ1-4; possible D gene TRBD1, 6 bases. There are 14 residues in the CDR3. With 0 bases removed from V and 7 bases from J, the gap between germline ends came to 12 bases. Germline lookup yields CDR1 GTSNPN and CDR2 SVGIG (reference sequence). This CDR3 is CAWSVLVGGEKLFF. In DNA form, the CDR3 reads TGTGCCTGGAGTGTACTCGTAGGGGGTGAAAAACTGTTTTTT.

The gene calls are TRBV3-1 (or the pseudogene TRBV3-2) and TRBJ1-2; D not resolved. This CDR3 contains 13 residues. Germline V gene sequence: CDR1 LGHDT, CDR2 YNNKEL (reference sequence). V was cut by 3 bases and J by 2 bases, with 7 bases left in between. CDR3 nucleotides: TGTGCCAGCAGCCATGTAGAGAACTATGGCTACACCTTC. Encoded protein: CASSHVENYGYTF.

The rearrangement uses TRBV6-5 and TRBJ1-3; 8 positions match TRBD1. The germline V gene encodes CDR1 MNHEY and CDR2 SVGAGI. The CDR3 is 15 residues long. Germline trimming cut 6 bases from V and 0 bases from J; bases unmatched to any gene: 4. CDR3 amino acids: CASRDRESSGNTIYF. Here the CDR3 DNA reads TGTGCCAGCAGGGACAGGGAGAGCTCTGGAAACACCATATATTTT.

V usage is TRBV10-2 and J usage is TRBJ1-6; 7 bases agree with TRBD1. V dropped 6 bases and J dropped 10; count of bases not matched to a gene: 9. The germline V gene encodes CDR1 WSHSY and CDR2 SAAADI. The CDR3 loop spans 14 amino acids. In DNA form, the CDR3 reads TGCGCCAGCAGCCAATACAGGGGAGGATCACCCCTCCACTTT. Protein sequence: CASSQYRGGSPLHF.

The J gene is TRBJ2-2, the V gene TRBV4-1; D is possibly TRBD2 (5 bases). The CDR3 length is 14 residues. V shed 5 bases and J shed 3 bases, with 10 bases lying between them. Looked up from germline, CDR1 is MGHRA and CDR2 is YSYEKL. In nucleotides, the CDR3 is TGCGCCAGCAGCTCCTTCGGGGACACCGGGGAGCTGTTTTTT. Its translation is CASSSFGDTGELFF.

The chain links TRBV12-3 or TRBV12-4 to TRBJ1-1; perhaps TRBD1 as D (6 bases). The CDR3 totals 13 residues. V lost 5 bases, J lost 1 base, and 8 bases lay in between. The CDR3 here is CASSRQENTEAFF. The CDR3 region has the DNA TGTGCCAGCAGTCGACAGGAGAACACTGAAGCTTTCTTT.

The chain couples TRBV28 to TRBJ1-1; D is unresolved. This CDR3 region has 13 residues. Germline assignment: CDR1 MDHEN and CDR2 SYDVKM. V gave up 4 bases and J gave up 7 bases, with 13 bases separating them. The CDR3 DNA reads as TGTGCCAGCAGTTCCTCCTCCTCTGTTGAAGCTTTCTTT. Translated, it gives CASSSSSSVEAFF.

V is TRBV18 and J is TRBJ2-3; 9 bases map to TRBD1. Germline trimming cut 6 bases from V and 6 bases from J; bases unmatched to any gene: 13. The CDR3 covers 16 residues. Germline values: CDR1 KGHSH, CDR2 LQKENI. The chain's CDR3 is CASSQPEGQGPDTQYF. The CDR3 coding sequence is TGTGCCAGCTCCCAACCGGAGGGACAGGGTCCCGATACGCAGTATTTT.

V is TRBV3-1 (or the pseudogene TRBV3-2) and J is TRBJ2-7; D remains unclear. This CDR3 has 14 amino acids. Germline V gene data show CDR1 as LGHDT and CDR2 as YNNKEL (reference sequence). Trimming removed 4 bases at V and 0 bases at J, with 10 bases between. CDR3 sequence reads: CASSPSRSSYEQYF. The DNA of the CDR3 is TGTGCCAGCAGCCCAAGTAGGAGCTCCTACGAGCAGTACTTC.

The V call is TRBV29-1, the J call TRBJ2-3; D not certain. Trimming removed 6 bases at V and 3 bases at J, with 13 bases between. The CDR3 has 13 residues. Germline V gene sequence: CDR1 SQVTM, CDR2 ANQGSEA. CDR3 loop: CSVGPRRTDTQYF. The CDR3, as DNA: TGCAGCGTAGGCCCCCGGCGGACAGATACGCAGTATTTT.